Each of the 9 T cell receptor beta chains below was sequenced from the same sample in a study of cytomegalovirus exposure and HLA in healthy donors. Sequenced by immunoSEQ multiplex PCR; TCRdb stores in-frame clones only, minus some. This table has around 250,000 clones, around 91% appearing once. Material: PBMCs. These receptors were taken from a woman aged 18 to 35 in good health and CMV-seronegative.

The CDR3 sequence: CASSGRSYNSPLHF. The CDR3 bases are TGTGCCAGCAGTGGGCGCTCCTATAATTCACCCCTCCACTTT. The chain couples TRBV28 to TRBJ1-6; D is unresolved. V lost 5 bases to trimming and J lost 0 bases, with 5 bases between them. CDR1 and CDR2 from the germline V gene are MDHEN and SYDVKM. The length of the CDR3 is 14 residues. The entire variable domain, with the rest obtained from reference TRBV28 and TRBJ1-6, is as follows: DVKVTQSSRYLVKRTGEKVFLECVQDMDHENMFWYRQDPGLGLRLIYFSYDVKMKEKGDIPEGYSVSREKKERFSLILESASTNQTSMYLCASSGRSYNSPLHFGNGTRLTVT.

CDR3 sequence reads: CASSLGGGGSYEQYF. CDR3 sequence (DNA): TGCGCCAGCAGCTTGGGTGGGGGCGGATCCTACGAGCAGTACTTC. The chain couples TRBV5-1 to TRBJ2-7; D perhaps matches TRBD1 (6 bases). Germline CDR1 reads SGHRS; CDR2 reads YFSETQ. The CDR3 covers 15 residues. V lost 0 bases to trimming and J lost 1 base, with 11 bases between them.

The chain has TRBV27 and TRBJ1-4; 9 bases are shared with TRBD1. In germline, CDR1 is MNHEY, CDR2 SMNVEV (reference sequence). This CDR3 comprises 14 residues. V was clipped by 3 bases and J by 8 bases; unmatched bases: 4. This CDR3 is CASSFTGGHEKLFF. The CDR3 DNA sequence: TGTGCCAGCAGTTTCACAGGGGGCCACGAAAAACTGTTTTTT.

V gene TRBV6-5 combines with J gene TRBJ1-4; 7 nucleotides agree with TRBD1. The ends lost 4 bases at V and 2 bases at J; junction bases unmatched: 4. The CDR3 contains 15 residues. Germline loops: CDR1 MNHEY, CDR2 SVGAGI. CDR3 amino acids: CASSFQGGTNEKLFF. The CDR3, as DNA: TGTGCCAGCAGTTTCCAGGGGGGCACTAATGAAAAACTGTTTTTT.

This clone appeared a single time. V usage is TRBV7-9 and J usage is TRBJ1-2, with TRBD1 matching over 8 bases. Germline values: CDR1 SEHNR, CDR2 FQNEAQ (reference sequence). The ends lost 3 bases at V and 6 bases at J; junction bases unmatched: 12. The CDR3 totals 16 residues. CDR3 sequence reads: CASSLGTGAQLDGYTF. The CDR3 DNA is TGTGCCAGCAGCTTGGGGACAGGTGCCCAGTTGGATGGCTACACCTTC.

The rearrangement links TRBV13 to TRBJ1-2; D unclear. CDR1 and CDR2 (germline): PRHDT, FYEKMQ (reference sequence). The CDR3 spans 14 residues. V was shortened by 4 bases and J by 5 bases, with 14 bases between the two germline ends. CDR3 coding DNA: TGTGCCAGCAGCTACTTTACGGCGGGGTATGGCTACACCTTC. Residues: CASSYFTAGYGYTF.

This CDR3 is CASSEGFPTGMMTEAFF. The CDR3 region has the DNA TGTGCCAGCAGTGAAGGTTTCCCCACAGGGATGATGACTGAAGCTTTCTTT. The genes are TRBV6-1 and TRBJ1-1, with a possible D match to TRBD1 (6 bases). Germline-derived CDR1 and CDR2 are MNHNS and SASEGT. Between the trimmed V and J ends, which lost 1 base and 5 bases, there was a span of 20 bases. The CDR3 is made up of 17 amino acids.

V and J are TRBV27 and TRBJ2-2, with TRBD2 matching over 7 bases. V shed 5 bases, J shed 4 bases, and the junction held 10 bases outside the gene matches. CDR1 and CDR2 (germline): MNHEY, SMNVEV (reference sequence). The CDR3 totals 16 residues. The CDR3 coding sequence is TGTGCCAGCAGTCTAAGGACTAGGGGAGGCACCGGGGAGCTGTTTTTT. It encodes CASSLRTRGGTGELFF.

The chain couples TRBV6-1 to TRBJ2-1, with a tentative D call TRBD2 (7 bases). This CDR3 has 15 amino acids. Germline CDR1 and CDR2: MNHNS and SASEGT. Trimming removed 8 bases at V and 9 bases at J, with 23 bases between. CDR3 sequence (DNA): TGTGCCAGCGGACGGACAGCCCAATCGGGGGGTGAGCAGTTCTTC. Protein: CASGRTAQSGGEQFF.